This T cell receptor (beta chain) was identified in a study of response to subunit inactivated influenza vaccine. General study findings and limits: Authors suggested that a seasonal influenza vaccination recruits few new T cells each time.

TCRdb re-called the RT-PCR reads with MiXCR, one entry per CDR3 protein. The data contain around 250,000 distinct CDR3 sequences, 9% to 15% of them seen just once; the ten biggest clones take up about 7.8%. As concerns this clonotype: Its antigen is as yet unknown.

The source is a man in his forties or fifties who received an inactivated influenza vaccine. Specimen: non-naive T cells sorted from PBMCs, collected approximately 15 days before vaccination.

The CDR3: CASSHSPGQGIETQYF. DNA of the CDR3: TGTGCCAGTAGCCACAGCCCGGGACAGGGCATAGAGACCCAGTACTTC. This chain uses TRBV19 with TRBJ2-5; 9 bases match TRBD1. This CDR3 region has 16 residues. Germline V lookup: CDR1 LNHDA, CDR2 SQIVND (reference sequence). V shed 6 bases and J 4 bases; nucleotides not matched to a gene: 12.